This passage covers 19 T cell receptor beta chains from one sample sequenced in a study of shared clonotypes between healthy human individuals. The data were produced by immunoSEQ multiplex PCR, yet TCRdb's version contains in-frame clones alone and is incomplete. The data hold some 1 million clones, with about 76% observed a single time. Sequences were obtained from memory CD4+ T cells sorted from blood. Noted subset: CD45RA-negative fraction. These receptors came from a man in his late teens or twenties in good health.

The chain couples TRBV11-2 to TRBJ1-1; the D gene is possibly TRBD1 (5 bases). Germline CDR1 is SGHAT and CDR2 is FQNNGV. V lost 3 bases, J lost 4 bases, and 15 bases lay in between. CDR3 length equals 15 residues. In nucleotides, the CDR3 is TGTGCCAGCAGCTTTCCCGGGGGAGGGTCCACTGAAGCTTTCTTT. This sequence encodes CASSFPGGGSTEAFF.

This clone came up a few times. This chain uses TRBV20-1 with TRBJ2-1; D remains unclear. CDR1 is DFQATT, CDR2 SNEGSKA, per germline (reference sequence). The CDR3 has 11 amino acids. Trimming removed 3 bases from V and 6 bases from J, with 6 bases in between. CDR3 protein: CSASQGNEQFF. CDR3 sequence (DNA): TGCAGTGCTAGTCAAGGCAATGAGCAGTTCTTC.

The V and J genes are TRBV28 and TRBJ1-1; perhaps TRBD1 as D (6 bases). From germline, CDR1 is MDHEN and CDR2 SYDVKM. The CDR3 is 12 amino acids. The ends were cut back, 10 bases at V and 4 bases at J, with 13 bases in the middle. This chain's CDR3 is CATYDRITEAFF. The CDR3, as DNA: TGTGCCACTTACGACAGGATCACTGAAGCTTTCTTT. Using reference TRBV28 and TRBJ1-1 for the parts outside the CDR3, the full variable domain is DVKVTQSSRYLVKRTGEKVFLECVQDMDHENMFWYRQDPGLGLRLIYFSYDVKMKEKGDIPEGYSVSREKKERFSLILESASTNQTSMYLCATYDRITEAFFGQGTRLTVV.

The chain combines TRBV5-1 with TRBJ1-6, with a weak D call TRBD1 (6 bases). The germline CDR1 and CDR2 sequences are SGHRS and YFSETQ. CDR3 length: 17 residues. V shed 0 bases and J shed 7 bases, with 17 bases lying between them. CDR3 in amino acids: CASSLGAGGSTNSPLHF. In nucleotides, the CDR3 is TGCGCCAGCAGCTTGGGGGCCGGGGGCTCCACCAATTCACCCCTCCACTTT.

This clone was detected once. This chain uses TRBV5-1 with TRBJ1-2; D possibly corresponds to TRBD1 (5 bases). There are 17 residues in the CDR3. Germline V gene data show CDR1 as SGHRS and CDR2 as YFSETQ. Trimming removed 3 bases at V and 4 bases at J, with 22 bases between. The DNA for the CDR3 is TGCGCCAGCAGCTCCACAGGCGGATCCTTTATCAGCTATGGCTACACCTTC. This gives the protein CASSSTGGSFISYGYTF. The full variable domain, its missing parts supplied by reference TRBV5-1 and TRBJ1-2, is KAGVTQTPRYLIKTRGQQVTLSCSPISGHRSVSWYQQTPGQGLQFLFEYFSETQRNKGNFPGRFSGRQFSNSRSEMNVSTLELGDSALYLCASSSTGGSFISYGYTFGSGTRLTVV.

V gene TRBV10-3 combines with J gene TRBJ2-7; a possible D gene is TRBD2 (5 bases). Germline lookup yields CDR1 ENHRY and CDR2 SYGVKD. Trimming shortened V by 4 bases and J by 4 bases, and 11 bases separated the two germline ends. There are 13 residues in the CDR3. The CDR3, as DNA: TGTGCCATCAGTGCCCGGGATAGTTACGAGCAGTACTTC. It translates to CAISARDSYEQYF.

This chain connects TRBV2 to TRBJ1-1; a weak D match, TRBD1 (5 bases). The germline gives CDR1 SNHLY, CDR2 FYNNEI. The CDR3 is 14 amino acids. V lost 7 bases and J 2 bases, leaving 14 bases between the germline ends. The CDR3 DNA reads TGTGCCAGCACTCCCAGGGACCTTAACACTGAAGCTTTCTTT. This codes for CASTPRDLNTEAFF. Based on the CDR3 plus reference TRBV2 and TRBJ1-1, the full variable domain is EPEVTQTPSHQVTQMGQEVILRCVPISNHLYFYWYRQILGQKVEFLVSFYNNEISEKSEIFDDQFSVERPDGSNFTLKIRSTKLEDSAMYFCASTPRDLNTEAFFGQGTRLTVV.

V is TRBV20-1 and J is TRBJ1-2; TRBD1 might be the D (5 bases). The CDR3 is made up of 11 amino acids. Germline V gene lookup returns CDR1 DFQATT and CDR2 SNEGSKA (reference sequence). Trimming stripped 3 bases from V and 10 bases from J, with 12 bases between. This CDR3 reads CSASTGAIYTF. The CDR3 DNA reads as TGCAGTGCTAGTACAGGCGCCATCTACACCTTC.

The chain links TRBV7-8 to TRBJ1-1, with a possible D match to TRBD1 (5 bases). V lost 7 bases and J 0 bases, leaving 15 bases between the germline ends. Germline CDR1 SGHVS, CDR2 FQNEAQ. CDR3 length: 15 amino acids. Here the CDR3 reads CASTSRGGMNTEAFF. The CDR3 DNA sequence: TGTGCCAGCACCAGTCGGGGGGGTATGAACACTGAAGCTTTCTTT. The full variable domain, completed using reference TRBV7-8 and TRBJ1-1, is GAGVSQSPRYKVAKRGQDVALRCDPISGHVSLFWYQQALGQGPEFLTYFQNEAQLDKSGLPSDRFFAERPEGSVSTLKIQRTQQEDSAVYLCASTSRGGMNTEAFFGQGTRLTVV.

The CDR3 DNA sequence: TGTGCCATCACCTCAGGCTTATCAGACAATGAGCAGTTCTTC. Its translation: CAITSGLSDNEQFF. V and J are TRBV10-3 and TRBJ2-1, with D unclear. The CDR3 extends over 14 amino acids. V lost 7 bases to trimming and J lost 5 bases, with 15 bases between them. Germline V gene sequence: CDR1 ENHRY, CDR2 SYGVKD.

The rearrangement links TRBV28 to TRBJ1-6; D call uncertain. There are 13 residues in the CDR3. Germline-derived CDR1 and CDR2 are MDHEN and SYDVKM. The V and J ends lost 6 bases and 3 bases respectively, with 6 bases between them. For the CDR3, the DNA is TGTGCCAGCAGGGAAGGCTATAATTCACCCCTCCACTTT. It specifies CASREGYNSPLHF.

The chain carries TRBV30 and TRBJ2-1; 8 bases match TRBD2. This CDR3 region has 15 residues. The trim removed 4 bases at V and 2 bases at J, leaving 7 bases unmatched. The V gene's germline CDR1 is GTSNPN and CDR2 SVGIG (reference sequence). The CDR3 protein is CAWKGSSGPYNEQFF. The CDR3 region has the DNA TGTGCCTGGAAAGGGTCTAGCGGGCCCTACAATGAGCAGTTCTTC.

CDR3 nucleotide sequence: TGTGCCAGCAGCGAGACCTCTGGAGAGCGGGAGACCCAGTACTTC. Translating it yields CASSETSGERETQYF. V is TRBV9 and J is TRBJ2-5; the D gene is possibly TRBD2 (5 bases). V shed 3 bases and J shed 5 bases, with 17 bases lying between them. CDR1 and CDR2 from the germline V gene are SGDLS and YYNGEE. This CDR3 has 15 amino acids. Supplemented by reference TRBV9 and TRBJ2-5, the full variable domain reads DSGVTQTPKHLITATGQRVTLRCSPRSGDLSVYWYQQSLDQGLQFLIQYYNGEERAKGNILERFSAQQFPDLHSELNLSSLELGDSALYFCASSETSGERETQYFGPGTRLLVL.

The chain joins TRBV27 to TRBJ1-4; D perhaps matches TRBD1 (6 bases). CDR3 length: 15 residues. With 1 base removed from V and 5 bases from J, the gap between germline ends came to 11 bases. CDR1 and CDR2 from the germline V gene are MNHEY and SMNVEV (reference sequence). CDR3 nucleotides: TGTGCCAGCAGTTTATATCAGGGGCTCAATGAAAAACTGTTTTTT. Translation gives CASSLYQGLNEKLFF.

This rearrangement joins TRBV10-3 to TRBJ2-1; the match to TRBD2 covers 8 bases. Germline V gives CDR1 ENHRY, CDR2 SYGVKD. CDR3 length: 12 amino acids. The V segment lost 4 bases and the J segment 7 bases; nucleotides outside the gene matches: 0. In DNA, the CDR3 is TGTGCCATCAGTGCGGGGGGGAATGAGCAGTTCTTC. It specifies CAISAGGNEQFF.

As regards this clone: With a far larger clone one base away, a read error is the likely cause. In the same sample, other DNA sequences code for this CDR3. V gene TRBV5-1 combines with J gene TRBJ2-7; tentatively, D is TRBD1 (6 bases). The length of the CDR3 is 14 residues. V was shortened by 0 bases and J by 3 bases, with 10 bases between the two germline ends. Germline lookup yields CDR1 SGHRS and CDR2 YFSETQ. The CDR3 loop reads CASSLAVQGYEQYF. The CDR3 DNA is TGCGCCAGCAGCTTGGCGGTACAGGGCTACGAGCAGTACTTC.

The chain employs TRBV19 and TRBJ2-1; D unresolved. The germline V and J ends were trimmed by 5 bases and 3 bases, with 11 bases remaining between them. Germline CDR1 LNHDA, CDR2 SQIVND (reference sequence). The CDR3 extends over 14 amino acids. In DNA, the CDR3 is TGTGCCAGTAGTCTTCTCGTGGACTACAATGAGCAGTTCTTC. Its protein product is CASSLLVDYNEQFF.

Of note for this clone: This may be a read error, as it is one base from a much larger clone. V gene TRBV6-5 combines with J gene TRBJ1-2; possibly TRBD1 for D (5 bases). Germline CDR1 is MNHEY and CDR2 is SVGAGI. V gave up 2 bases and J gave up 2 bases, with 6 bases separating them. This CDR3 spans 13 amino acids. In nucleotides, the CDR3 is TGTGCCAGCAGTTACCCAGGGAACTATGGCTACACCTTC. Amino acids: CASSYPGNYGYTF.

J is TRBJ2-7 and V is TRBV6-6; TRBD2 might be the D (6 bases). The CDR3 contains 12 residues. Germline CDR1 and CDR2: MNHNY and SVGAGI (reference sequence). V was shortened by 8 bases and J by 8 bases, with 16 bases between the two germline ends. CDR3: CASADSGGQQYF. As DNA, the CDR3 is TGTGCCAGCGCGGACTCAGGAGGGCAGCAGTACTTC.